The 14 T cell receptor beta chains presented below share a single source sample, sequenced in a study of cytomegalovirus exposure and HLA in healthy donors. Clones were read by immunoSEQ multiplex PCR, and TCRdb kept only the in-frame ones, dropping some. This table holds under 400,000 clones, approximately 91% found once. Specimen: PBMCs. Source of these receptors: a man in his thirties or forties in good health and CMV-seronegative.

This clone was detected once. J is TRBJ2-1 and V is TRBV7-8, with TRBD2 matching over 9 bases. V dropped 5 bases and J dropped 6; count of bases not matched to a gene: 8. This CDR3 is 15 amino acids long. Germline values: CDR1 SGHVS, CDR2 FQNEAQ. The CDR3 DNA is TGTGCCAGCAGCCTACCGGGACTAGCAGTCAATGAGCAGTTCTTC. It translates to CASSLPGLAVNEQFF.

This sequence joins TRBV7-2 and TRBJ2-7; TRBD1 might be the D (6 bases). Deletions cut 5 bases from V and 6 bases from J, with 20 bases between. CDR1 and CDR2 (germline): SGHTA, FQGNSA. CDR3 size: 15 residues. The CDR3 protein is CASSTSGTPNSEQYF. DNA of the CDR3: TGTGCCAGCAGCACGTCCGGGACACCTAATAGCGAGCAGTACTTC.

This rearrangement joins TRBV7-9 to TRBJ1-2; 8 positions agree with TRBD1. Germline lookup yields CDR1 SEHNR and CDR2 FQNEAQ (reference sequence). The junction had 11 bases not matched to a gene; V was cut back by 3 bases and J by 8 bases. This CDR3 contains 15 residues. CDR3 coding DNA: TGTGCCAGCAGCTTCCCTGGACAGGGCGTTAACGGCTACACCTTC. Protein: CASSFPGQGVNGYTF. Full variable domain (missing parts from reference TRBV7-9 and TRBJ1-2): DTGVSQNPRHKITKRGQNVTFRCDPISEHNRLYWYRQTLGQGPEFLTYFQNEAQLEKSRLLSDRFSAERPKGSFSTLEIQRTEQGDSAMYLCASSFPGQGVNGYTFGSGTRLTVV.

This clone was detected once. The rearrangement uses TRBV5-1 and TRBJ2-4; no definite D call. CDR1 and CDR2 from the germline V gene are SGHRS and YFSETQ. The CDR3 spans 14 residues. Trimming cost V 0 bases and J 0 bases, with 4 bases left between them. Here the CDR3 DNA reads TGCGCCAGCAGCTTGGTGGCAGCCAAAAACATTCAGTACTTC. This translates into CASSLVAAKNIQYF.

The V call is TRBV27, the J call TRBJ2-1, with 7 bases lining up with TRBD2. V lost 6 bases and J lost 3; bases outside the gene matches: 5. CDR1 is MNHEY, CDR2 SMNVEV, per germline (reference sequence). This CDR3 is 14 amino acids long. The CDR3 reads CASSRGGVYNEQFF. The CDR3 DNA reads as TGTGCCAGCAGCCGGGGAGGGGTCTACAATGAGCAGTTCTTC.

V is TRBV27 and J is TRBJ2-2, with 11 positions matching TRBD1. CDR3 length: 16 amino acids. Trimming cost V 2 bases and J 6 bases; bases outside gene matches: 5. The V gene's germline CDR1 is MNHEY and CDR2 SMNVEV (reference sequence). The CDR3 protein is CASSLTWDRGAGELFF. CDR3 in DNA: TGTGCCAGCAGTTTAACATGGGACAGGGGGGCCGGGGAGCTGTTTTTT.

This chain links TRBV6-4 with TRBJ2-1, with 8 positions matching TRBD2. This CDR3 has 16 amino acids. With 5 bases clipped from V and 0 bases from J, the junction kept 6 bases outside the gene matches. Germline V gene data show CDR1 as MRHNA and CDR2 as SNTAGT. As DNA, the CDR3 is TGTGCCAGCAGTCTTAGCGGGGCGAGCTCCTACAATGAGCAGTTCTTC. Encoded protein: CASSLSGASSYNEQFF.

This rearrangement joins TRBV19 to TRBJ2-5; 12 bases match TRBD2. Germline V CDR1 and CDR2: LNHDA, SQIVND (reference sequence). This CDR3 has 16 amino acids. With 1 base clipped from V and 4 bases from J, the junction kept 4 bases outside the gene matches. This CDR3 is CASSIVTSGGRETQYF. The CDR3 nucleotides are TGTGCCAGTAGTATAGTGACTAGCGGGGGCAGAGAGACCCAGTACTTC.

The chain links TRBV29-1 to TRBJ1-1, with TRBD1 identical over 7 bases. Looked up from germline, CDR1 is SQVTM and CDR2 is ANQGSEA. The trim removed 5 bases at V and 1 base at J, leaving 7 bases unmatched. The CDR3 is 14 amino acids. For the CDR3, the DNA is TGCAGCGTTTTGTTTTGGACAGGGAACACTGAAGCTTTCTTT. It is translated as CSVLFWTGNTEAFF.

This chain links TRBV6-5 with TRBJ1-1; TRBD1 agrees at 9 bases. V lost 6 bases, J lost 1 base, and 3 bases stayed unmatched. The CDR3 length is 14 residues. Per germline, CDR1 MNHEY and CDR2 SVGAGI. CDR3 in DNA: TGTGCCAGCAGATCGGACAGGGGGAACACTGAAGCTTTCTTT. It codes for CASRSDRGNTEAFF.

CDR3 region: CASSRSYSTGRPEAFF. CDR3 DNA sequence: TGTGCCAGCAGCCGCTCATACTCTACAGGGCGCCCTGAAGCTTTCTTT. V and J are TRBV5-6 and TRBJ1-1, with a weak D call TRBD1 (6 bases). The CDR3 consists of 16 residues. Trimming left V 4 bases short and J 6 bases short, with 22 bases between. Germline V CDR1 and CDR2: SGHDT, YYEEEE.

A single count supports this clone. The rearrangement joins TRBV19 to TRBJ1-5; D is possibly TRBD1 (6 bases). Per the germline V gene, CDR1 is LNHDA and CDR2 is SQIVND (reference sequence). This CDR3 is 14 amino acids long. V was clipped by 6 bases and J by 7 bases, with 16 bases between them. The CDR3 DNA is TGTGCCAGTAGCGAGGGGGGAGGGTTCCAGCCCCAGCATTTT. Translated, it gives CASSEGGGFQPQHF.

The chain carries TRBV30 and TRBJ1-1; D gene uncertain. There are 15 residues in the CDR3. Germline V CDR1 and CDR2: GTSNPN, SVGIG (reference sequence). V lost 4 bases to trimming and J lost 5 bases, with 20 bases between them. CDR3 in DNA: TGTGCCTGGACTCGGAGGGCAGCCGCGTATACTGAAGCTTTCTTT. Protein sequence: CAWTRRAAAYTEAFF.

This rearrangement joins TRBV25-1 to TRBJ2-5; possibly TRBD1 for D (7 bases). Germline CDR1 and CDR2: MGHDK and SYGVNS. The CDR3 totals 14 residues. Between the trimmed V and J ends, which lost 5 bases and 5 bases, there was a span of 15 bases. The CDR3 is CASSPQGSGETQYF. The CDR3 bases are TGTGCCAGCAGTCCACAGGGGAGCGGGGAGACCCAGTACTTC.